Listed below are T cell receptor beta chains from one sample, sequenced in a study of shared clonotypes between healthy human individuals. TCRdb's table, derived via immunoSEQ multiplex PCR, lists solely in-frame clones and lacks some. This sample carries around 1.4 million clones, about 98.5% of them seen once, and the ten largest clones take 0.36%. Sequenced: naive CD4+ T cells sorted from blood. These receptor sequences come from a man aged 25-40 years in good health. CDR3s include the opening cysteine and the closing phenylalanine or tryptophan. The D gene is left open where the match is weak. Only some rows state a clone size, as once, few, many or a class for expanded clones.

TRBJ2-5 | - | TRBV28 | - | CASSLPRGRETQYF | TGTGCCAGCAGTCTTCCAAGGGGGAGAGAGACCCAGTACTTC
TRBJ2-1 | - | TRBV7-2 | TRBD2 | CASSQGTLAGGWYNEQFF | TGTGCCAGCAGCCAGGGGACCTTAGCGGGAGGCTGGTACAATGAGCAGTTCTTC
TRBJ2-3 | - | TRBV7-2 | - | CASSRDFPDTQYF | TGTGCCAGCAGCCGGGACTTTCCAGATACGCAGTATTTT
TRBJ2-3 | - | TRBV5-1 | - | CASSLVPQPTTDTQYF | TGCGCCAGCAGCTTGGTCCCACAGCCGACCACAGATACGCAGTATTTT
TRBJ1-2 | - | TRBV5-1 | - | CASSLGPRATYYGYTF | TGCGCCAGCAGCTTGGGGCCACGGGCCACCTACTATGGCTACACCTTC
TRBJ2-1 | - | TRBV9 | - | CASSVVGSNAQFF | TGTGCCAGCAGCGTAGTGGGGTCCAACGCGCAGTTCTTC
TRBJ1-2 | - | TRBV7-2 | TRBD1 | CASSLITGGAHIYGYTF | TGTGCCAGCAGCTTAATAACAGGGGGCGCCCATATCTATGGCTACACCTTC
TRBJ2-7 | - | TRBV5-8 | TRBD1 | CASSRDRDHEQYF | TGTGCCAGCAGCCGGGACAGGGACCACGAGCAGTACTTC
TRBJ2-7 | - | TRBV9 | TRBD2 | CASSATPAGLNEQYF | TGTGCCAGCAGCGCCACCCCAGCGGGGCTCAACGAGCAGTACTTC
TRBJ2-7 | - | TRBV6-1 | - | CASSESYEQYF | TGTGCCAGCAGTGAGTCCTACGAGCAGTACTTC
TRBJ2-1 | - | TRBV7-2 | TRBD2 | CASSFSGRSEQFF | TGTGCCAGCAGCTTTAGCGGGAGGAGTGAGCAGTTCTTC
TRBJ1-5 | - | TRBV15 | TRBD1 | CATSKTGGRQPQHF | TGTGCCACCAGCAAGACAGGGGGAAGGCAGCCCCAGCATTTT
TRBJ1-2 | once | TRBV5-6 | - | CASSLGWGTSESYGYTF | TGTGCCAGCAGCTTGGGATGGGGAACCTCCGAAAGCTATGGCTACACCTTC
TRBJ2-7 | - | TRBV5-5 | TRBD2 | CASSLVVAGKYEQYF | TGTGCCAGCAGCTTGGTAGTAGCGGGAAAATACGAGCAGTACTTC
TRBJ2-7 | - | TRBV7-2 | TRBD1 | CASSLDRGLYEQYF | TGTGCCAGCAGCCTGGACAGGGGGCTCTACGAGCAGTACTTC
TRBJ2-7 | once | TRBV5-4 | - | CASSLGSASYEQYF | TGTGCCAGCAGCTTGGGGTCCGCTTCCTACGAGCAGTACTTC
TRBJ2-7 | - | TRBV4-3 | - | CASSRGSPGTYEQYF | TGCGCCAGCAGTCGCGGTTCCCCAGGAACCTACGAGCAGTACTTC
TRBJ1-4 | - | TRBV5-5 | - | CASSLGRATTNEKLFF | TGTGCCAGCAGCTTGGGGAGGGCAACAACTAATGAAAAACTGTTTTTT
TRBJ2-5 | - | TRBV27 | TRBD2 | CASSWRGAGRETQYF | TGTGCCAGCAGTTGGCGGGGGGCGGGGAGGGAGACCCAGTACTTC
TRBJ1-1 | - | TRBV29-1 | - | CSVGHHRDTEAFF | TGCAGCGTTGGTCACCACCGGGACACTGAAGCTTTCTTT
TRBJ2-7 | - | TRBV9 | - | CASSPRGRGYEQYF | TGTGCCAGCAGCCCGCGGGGTCGGGGGTACGAGCAGTACTTC
TRBJ2-3 | - | TRBV5-1 | TRBD1 | CASSLLPGQGADTQYF | TGCGCCAGCAGCTTGCTCCCGGGACAGGGTGCAGATACGCAGTATTTT
TRBJ2-7 | once | TRBV7-3 | - | CASSRTAGDEQYF | TGTGCCAGCAGCAGGACGGCCGGGGACGAGCAGTACTTC
TRBJ2-1 | - | TRBV5-5 | TRBD2 | CASSLLAGGPMEQFF | TGTGCCAGCAGCTTATTAGCGGGAGGGCCTATGGAGCAGTTCTTC
TRBJ1-1 | - | TRBV30 | TRBD1 | CAWSGTGREAFF | TGTGCCTGGTCCGGGACAGGGAGGGAAGCTTTCTTT
TRBJ2-1 | - | TRBV28 | - | CASSLSRGLQFF | TGTGCCAGCAGTTTATCAAGAGGCTTGCAGTTCTTC
TRBJ1-4 | - | TRBV28 | - | CASSLSASPEKLFF | TGTGCCAGCAGTTTATCGGCGTCGCCCGAAAAACTGTTTTTT
TRBJ2-3 | - | TRBV11-3 | - | CASSLGTGTDTQYF | TGTGCCAGCAGCTTAGGGACAGGCACAGATACGCAGTATTTT
TRBJ2-7 | - | TRBV6-1 | - | CATTTGTSYEQYF | TGTGCCACGACGACCGGTACCTCCTACGAGCAGTACTTC
TRBJ2-7 | - | TRBV7-9 | - | CASSSLQGTRDEQYF | TGTGCCAGCAGCTCCCTACAGGGAACGAGGGACGAGCAGTACTTC
TRBJ2-7 | - | TRBV7-8 | - | CASSLYTEGEQYF | TGTGCCAGCAGCTTATACACAGAAGGCGAGCAGTACTTC
TRBJ2-5 | - | TRBV28 | TRBD2 | CASAGAETQYF | TGTGCCAGCGCGGGAGCTGAGACCCAGTACTTC
TRBJ2-1 | - | TRBV7-3 | TRBD1 | CASSLGQSSSYNEQFF | TGTGCCAGCAGCTTGGGACAGTCGAGCTCCTACAATGAGCAGTTCTTC
TRBJ1-1 | - | TRBV25-1 | - | CASSPQGITEAFF | TGTGCCAGCAGTCCGCAGGGCATCACTGAAGCTTTCTTT
TRBJ1-4 | once | TRBV27 | - | CASSFKSNEKLFF | TGTGCCAGCAGTTTCAAGTCGAATGAAAAACTGTTTTTT
TRBJ2-2 | - | TRBV4-3 | - | CASSQDVGLWTGELFF | TGCGCCAGCAGCCAAGATGTAGGGTTATGGACCGGGGAGCTGTTTTTT
TRBJ2-1 | - | TRBV15 | TRBD2 | CATSREAGLGFYEQFF | TGTGCCACCAGCAGAGAAGCCGGACTAGGGTTCTATGAGCAGTTCTTC
TRBJ2-2 | - | TRBV28 | TRBD2 | CASGTSGPTGELFF | TGTGCCAGCGGGACTAGCGGGCCCACCGGGGAGCTGTTTTTT
TRBJ2-5 | - | TRBV14 | - | CASSFQVTGGGTQYF | TGTGCCAGCAGCTTTCAAGTTACAGGTGGAGGGACCCAGTACTTC
TRBJ2-7 | - | TRBV7-8 | TRBD1 | CASSAVRGRTYEQYF | TGTGCCAGCAGCGCCGTGAGGGGGCGAACCTACGAGCAGTACTTC
TRBJ2-1 | - | TRBV5-1 | TRBD1 | CASSSPPDRGVYNEQFF | TGCGCCAGCAGCTCTCCCCCCGACAGGGGAGTTTACAATGAGCAGTTCTTC
TRBJ2-1 | - | TRBV5-1 | TRBD2 | CASIPGLAGVGSYNEQFF | TGCGCCAGCATCCCGGGACTAGCGGGAGTAGGTTCCTACAATGAGCAGTTCTTC
TRBJ2-1 | once | TRBV6-6 | - | CASAAGNNEQFF | TGTGCCAGCGCCGCGGGAAACAATGAGCAGTTCTTC
TRBJ2-2 | - | TRBV10-3 | - | CAISAGVGAGTRELFF | TGTGCCATCAGTGCGGGGGTGGGTGCGGGAACGCGGGAGCTGTTTTTT
TRBJ2-1 | - | TRBV10-1 | - | CASSERGAYNEQFF | TGCGCCAGCAGTGAGCGAGGGGCCTACAATGAGCAGTTCTTC
TRBJ2-1 | - | TRBV5-1 | - | CASSSGAEYPNTKFF | TGCGCCAGCAGCTCCGGGGCGGAATATCCAAACACCAAGTTCTTC
TRBJ2-2 | - | TRBV7-9 | TRBD1 | CASSRDRDTGELFF | TGTGCCAGCAGCCGGGACAGGGACACCGGGGAGCTGTTTTTT
TRBJ2-3 | - | TRBV11-3 | - | CASSFRGSDTQYF | TGTGCCAGCAGCTTCCGAGGTTCCGATACGCAGTATTTT
TRBJ1-5 | - | TRBV5-1 | TRBD1 | CASSPGQGGQPQHF | TGCGCCAGCAGCCCGGGACAGGGTGGACAGCCCCAGCATTTT
TRBJ2-3 | - | TRBV7-2 | - | CASSFWAGTSTDTQYF | TGTGCCAGCAGCTTTTGGGCGGGGACTAGCACAGATACGCAGTATTTT
TRBJ2-7 | - | TRBV29-1 | - | CSVEKGYEQYF | TGCAGCGTTGAGAAGGGCTACGAGCAGTACTTC
TRBJ2-3 | - | TRBV7-2 | TRBD1 | CASSMDRADTQYF | TGTGCCAGCAGCATGGACAGGGCGGATACGCAGTATTTT
TRBJ2-1 | - | TRBV11-2 | - | CASLLKRYNEQFF | TGTGCCAGCCTTCTGAAGAGGTACAATGAGCAGTTCTTC
TRBJ2-3 | - | TRBV11-2 | - | CASSRGMEVSTDTQYF | TGTGCCAGCAGCCGGGGGATGGAGGTCAGCACAGATACGCAGTATTTT
TRBJ2-1 | - | TRBV10-3 | TRBD1 | CAASPGDRGLDNEQFF | TGTGCCGCTTCTCCGGGGGACAGGGGTCTAGACAATGAGCAGTTCTTC